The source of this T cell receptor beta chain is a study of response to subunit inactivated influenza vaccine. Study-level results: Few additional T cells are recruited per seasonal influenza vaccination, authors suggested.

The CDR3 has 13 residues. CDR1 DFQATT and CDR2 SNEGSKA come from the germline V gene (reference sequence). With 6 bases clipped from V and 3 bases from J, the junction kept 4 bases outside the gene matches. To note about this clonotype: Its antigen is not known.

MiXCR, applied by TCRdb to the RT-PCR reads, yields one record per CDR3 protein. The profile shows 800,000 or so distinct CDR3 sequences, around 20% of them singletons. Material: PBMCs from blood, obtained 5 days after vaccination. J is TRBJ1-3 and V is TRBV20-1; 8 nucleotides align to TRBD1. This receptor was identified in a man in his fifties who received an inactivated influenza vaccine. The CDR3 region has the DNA TGCAGTGCATGGACAGGGAGTGGAAACACCATATATTTT. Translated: CSAWTGSGNTIYF.